The clone carrying this T cell receptor (beta chain) was detected a few times. Antigen specificity is unknown. The repertoire was sequenced with immunoSEQ multiplex PCR; TCRdb's copy has only in-frame clones and lacks some. The sample holds 48,000 or so clones, approximately 88% seen once. These data come from a study of OX40 agonist ivuxolimab in advanced cancers. General observations from the study: Both CD4+ and CD8+ T cell populations in blood had undergone clonal expansion by week 6 at 0.1 to 3.0 mg/kg. Clonal expansion among partial responders at 0.1-3.0 mg/kg ranked near the lowest.

After removal of 2 bases from V and 0 bases from J, the junction contained 7 bases not matched to a gene. The CDR3 extends over 16 amino acids. Germline V lookup: CDR1 MNHNS, CDR2 SASEGT. The input for sequencing was CD4+ or CD8+ T cells sorted from blood, taken in a trial of the OX40 agonist ivuxolimab. The rearrangement uses TRBV6-1 and TRBJ2-7, with 7 bases lining up with TRBD2. The sequence was obtained from an adult with an advanced solid tumor such as melanoma, head and neck, liver or kidney cancer. CDR3 nucleotide sequence: TGTGCCAGCAGTGAATCCGTCGGGAGGTCCTCCTACGAGCAGTACTTC. It encodes CASSESVGRSSYEQYF.